The rows below give T cell receptor beta chains drawn from one sample of a study of blood T cell repertoires in COVID-19. Data came from immunoSEQ multiplex PCR; TCRdb stores just in-frame clones and leaves some out. The data contain under 30,000 clones, roughly 80% of them singletons. Source material: peripheral blood. Receptors originate from a human donor in a cohort sampled during active COVID-19. CDR3s include the opening cysteine and the closing phenylalanine or tryptophan. The D gene is left open where the match is weak. Where a row states a size, it is once, few, many or the class of an expanded clone; other rows omit it.

j_gene	abundance	v_gene	d_gene	CDR3aa	CDR3nt
TRBJ2-7	NA	TRBV4-3	NA	CASSQAYTAASYEQYF	TGCGCCAGCAGCCAAGCCTATACCGCCGCGTCCTACGAGCAGTACTTC
TRBJ2-6	few	TRBV2	NA	CATTESGANVLTF	TGTGCCACGACAGAATCTGGGGCCAACGTCCTGACTTTC
TRBJ1-2	NA	TRBV12-3/TRBV12-4	NA	CASTHQSNYGYTF	TGTGCCAGCACCCATCAGTCTAACTATGGCTACACCTTC
TRBJ1-4	NA	TRBV6-5	TRBD1	CASSRQGATKLFF	TGTGCCAGCTCCCGACAGGGGGCCACAAAACTGTTTTTT
TRBJ2-7	NA	TRBV9	NA	CASSATRAGEQYF	TGTGCCAGCAGCGCCACTAGAGCCGGCGAGCAGTACTTC
TRBJ1-2	NA	TRBV2	TRBD1	CASREDRGGYTF	TGTGCCAGCAGAGAGGACAGGGGTGGCTACACCTTC
TRBJ2-5	NA	TRBV25-1	NA	CASPEGPQDIEETQYF	TGTGCCAGCCCAGAGGGCCCACAAGACATAGAAGAGACCCAGTACTTC
TRBJ2-5	once	TRBV18	NA	CASSLEETQYF	TGTGCCAGCTCCCTAGAAGAGACCCAGTACTTC
TRBJ2-5	NA	TRBV30	TRBD2	CAWSAGLAVVFHETQYF	TGTGCCTGGAGCGCCGGACTAGCGGTCGTATTTCACGAGACCCAGTACTTC
TRBJ1-6	NA	TRBV5-1	NA	CASSLVLGTTPLHF	TGCGCCAGCAGCTTGGTTCTGGGGACAACACCCCTCCACTTT
TRBJ1-6	NA	TRBV4-1	TRBD1	CASSQAQGKESPLHF	TGCGCCAGCAGCCAAGCACAGGGGAAGGAATCACCCCTCCACTTT